This T cell receptor beta chain was retrieved from a study of blood T cell repertoires in COVID-19. Turning to the study itself: Donors in the United States, Italy and Spain gave samples during acute or convalescent COVID-19.

In regard to this clone: A junction end diverges from the germline sequence, so it may reflect a read error.

Methods used by the authors: The assay estimated nucleated cells by amplifying reference gene primers. Here immunoSEQ multiplex PCR was the method, and the copy in TCRdb shows in-frame clones only, minus some. V, J and clone size were drawn from that table, and D and trimming were deduced from the DNA. The table has around 50,000 clones, almost 85% seen once; the top ten hold more than 8%. The CDR3 contains 14 residues. Looked up from germline, CDR1 is LNHDA and CDR2 is SQIVND (reference sequence). Sequenced material: peripheral blood. The rearrangement joins TRBV19 to TRBJ2-7, with 8 bases matching TRBD2. The clonotype originates from a woman at least 80 years old with acute or convalescent COVID-19. CDR3: CASSSGIDSYEQYF. The CDR3 DNA reads as TGTGCCAGCAGTAGCGGGATTGACTCCTACGAGCAGTACTTC.